This entry features one TCR beta chain sequence. This specimen belongs to a study of blood T cell repertoires in COVID-19. Overall study context: Donors in the United States, Italy and Spain gave samples during acute or convalescent COVID-19.

Sequencing was performed with immunoSEQ multiplex PCR; in TCRdb, only in-frame clones are kept and a portion is missing. The sample has approximately 89,000 clones; approximately 80% are singletons. Per germline, CDR1 SNHLY and CDR2 FYNNEI. This CDR3 region has 20 residues. V gave up 4 bases and J gave up 0 bases; unmatched junction bases: 16. The sequence came from a woman aged 70-85 years with active or convalescent COVID-19. The chain is built from TRBV2 and TRBJ1-3, with 9 bases aligning to TRBD1. Sequences were obtained from peripheral blood. The CDR3 protein is CASSGPGQGTSPFSGNTIYF. The CDR3 bases are TGTGCCAGCAGTGGGCCCGGACAGGGGACGAGTCCCTTCTCTGGAAACACCATATATTTT.